Sequencing of this T cell receptor (beta chain) was carried out in a study of cytomegalovirus exposure and HLA in healthy donors. PCR was performed using 60 Vbeta and 13 Jbeta primers. Libraries were prepared by immunoSEQ multiplex PCR; TCRdb keeps only in-frame clonotypes and omits some of them. The sample comprises 150,000 to 200,000 clones, about two thirds of which are singletons, and 2.8% rests with the top ten. From germline, CDR1 is MGHRA and CDR2 YSYEKL. V trimming: 3 bases; J trimming: 0 bases; junction bases outside the gene matches: 6. The CDR3 sequence is 16 residues long. Material: PBMCs. This clonotype was obtained from a woman in her 30s in good health and CMV-seronegative. The gene calls are TRBV4-1 and TRBJ2-7; 9 nucleotides match TRBD2. CDR3: CASSQGSGGISYEQYF. The CDR3 DNA reads TGCGCCAGCAGCCAGGGGAGCGGGGGGATCTCCTACGAGCAGTACTTC.